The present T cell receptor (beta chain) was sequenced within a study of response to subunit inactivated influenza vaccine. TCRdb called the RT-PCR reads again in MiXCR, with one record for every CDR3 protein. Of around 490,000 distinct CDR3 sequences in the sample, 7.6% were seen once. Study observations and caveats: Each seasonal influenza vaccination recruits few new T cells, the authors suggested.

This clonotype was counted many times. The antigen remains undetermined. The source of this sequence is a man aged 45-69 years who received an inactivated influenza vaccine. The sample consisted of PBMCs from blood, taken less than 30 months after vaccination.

CDR3 in amino acids: CASSLGGGPTSEQYF. DNA of the CDR3: TGCGCCAGCAGCTTGGGGGGTGGTCCTACTAGCGAGCAGTACTTC. The chain recombines TRBV5-1 with TRBJ2-7, with D perhaps matching TRBD2 (5 bases). Trimming cost V 0 bases and J 6 bases, with 16 bases left between them. The CDR3 covers 15 residues. Germline CDR1 and CDR2: SGHRS and YFSETQ.